This TCR beta chain came from a study of blood T cells in healthy people across ages. Study results and limitations: PBMCs went unsorted, and a conclusive naive versus antigen-experienced comparison was therefore prevented. Strong correlation linked observed beta diversity and percent naive T cells. Roughly linear declines in TCR beta diversity per million T cells occurred with age. The diversity estimates, figures obtained from one million T cells, were considered underestimates.

On this clonotype itself: The antigen is undetermined.

Next came a second PCR, run for roughly 6 to 11 cycles, which used a sample-barcoded 5' primer along with a J-beta primer mix. TCRdb passed the 5' RACE reads through MiXCR, listing each CDR3 protein once. The sample consists of around 1.1 million distinct CDR3 sequences, more than 30% of them appearing once. The sequence was obtained from a man in his late teens or twenties in good health. Sequencing was carried out using blood.

The CDR3 DNA reads as TGCGCCAGCAGCGTAGAGGACCGACTTTCACCCCTCCACTTT. Translating gives CASSVEDRLSPLHF. The chain employs TRBV5-1 and TRBJ1-6; D call uncertain. Trimming removed 4 bases at V and 9 bases at J, with 14 bases between. The CDR3 is 14 residues long. The V gene's germline CDR1 is SGHRS and CDR2 YFSETQ.